The clone carrying this T cell receptor beta chain was seen a handful of times. This record comes from a study of T-cell reconstitution after alpha-beta-depleted transplantation in children. Unique molecular identifiers were used in preparing the TCRbeta library. A single record per CDR3 protein comes from TCRdb applying MiXCR to the PCR reads. In the table there are approximately 390,000 distinct CDR3 sequences, approximately 11% of which are singletons. The CDR3 covers 15 residues. Germline-derived CDR1 and CDR2 are SGHRS and YFSETQ. The V and J ends lost 5 bases and 1 base respectively, with 14 bases between them.

This TCR came from a human donor who donated a stem cell graft to a child with acute myeloid leukemia. The specimen comprised PBMCs from the stem cell graft donor, sampled from the stem cell graft. The chain employs TRBV5-1 and TRBJ2-3; D is perhaps TRBD2 (5 bases). Here the CDR3 DNA reads TGCGCCAGCAGTCCGGACCCGAGGGGCACAGATACGCAGTATTTT. Protein sequence: CASSPDPRGTDTQYF. Supplemented by reference TRBV5-1 and TRBJ2-3, the full variable domain reads KAGVTQTPRYLIKTRGQQVTLSCSPISGHRSVSWYQQTPGQGLQFLFEYFSETQRNKGNFPGRFSGRQFSNSRSEMNVSTLELGDSALYLCASSPDPRGTDTQYFGPGTRLTVL.